The 22 T cell receptor beta chains in this list originate from one sample, sequenced in a study of T cell responses to AZD1222 COVID-19 vaccine. The protocol was immunoSEQ multiplex PCR, while the TCRdb copy is restricted to in-frame clones and leaves out a portion. The sample shows approximately 120,000 clones, just over 90% of them seen only once. This specimen consisted of peripheral blood, obtained on day 0 of AZD1222 vaccination. These receptors all stem from an adult in good health.

This chain links TRBV29-1 with TRBJ2-3, with 7 bases that match TRBD1. In germline, CDR1 is SQVTM, CDR2 ANQGSEA. V was clipped by 1 base and J by 3 bases; unmatched bases: 7. The CDR3 consists of 15 residues. In DNA, the CDR3 is TGCAGCGTTGAAGGCAACGACAGGGTAACAGATACGCAGTATTTT. It encodes CSVEGNDRVTDTQYF.

This sequence joins TRBV24-1 and TRBJ2-2; possible D gene TRBD1, 5 bases. The germline V and J ends were trimmed by 5 bases and 1 base, with 7 bases remaining between them. Germline V gene sequence: CDR1 KGHDR, CDR2 SFDVKD. The CDR3 totals 14 residues. CDR3 coding DNA: TGTGCCACCAGTGCCCAGGGGAACACCGGGGAGCTGTTTTTT. It yields the protein CATSAQGNTGELFF.

The chain combines TRBV5-1 with TRBJ1-2, with D perhaps matching TRBD1 (5 bases). The germline V gene has CDR1 SGHRS and CDR2 YFSETQ. Trimming removed 0 bases from V and 1 base from J, with 16 bases in between. The CDR3 has 17 amino acids. The CDR3 DNA sequence: TGCGCCAGCAGCTTGGCCTCCGGCCAGGGAATTAACTATGGCTACACCTTC. Translated: CASSLASGQGINYGYTF.

This chain connects TRBV7-2 to TRBJ2-1, with 9 bases identical to TRBD2. The germline V gene encodes CDR1 SGHTA and CDR2 FQGNSA. Germline trimming cut 5 bases from V and 5 bases from J; bases unmatched to any gene: 4. The CDR3 runs to 14 residues. CDR3 loop: CASSILAGHNEQFF. In DNA form, the CDR3 reads TGTGCCAGCAGCATACTAGCGGGTCACAATGAGCAGTTCTTC.

This sequence joins TRBV9 and TRBJ1-4; the D is unclear. This CDR3 has 18 residues. V shed 3 bases and J shed 0 bases, with 18 bases lying between them. The V gene's germline CDR1 is SGDLS and CDR2 YYNGEE. The chain's CDR3 is CASSARPAGGATNEKLFF. CDR3 coding DNA: TGTGCCAGCAGCGCCCGACCGGCAGGTGGTGCAACTAATGAAAAACTGTTTTTT.

The chain links TRBV7-6 to TRBJ2-7; D perhaps matches TRBD1 (5 bases). Looked up from germline, CDR1 is SGHVS and CDR2 is FNYEAQ. V shed 1 base and J shed 6 bases, with 19 bases lying between them. The CDR3 has 16 amino acids. The CDR3: CASSLGDRITLGEQYF. The CDR3 nucleotides read TGTGCCAGCAGCTTAGGAGACAGAATCACGTTGGGCGAGCAGTACTTC.

The rearrangement joins TRBV29-1 to TRBJ2-3, with no clear D. V lost 6 bases and J 0 bases, leaving 16 bases between the germline ends. The CDR3 extends over 15 amino acids. Germline assignment: CDR1 SQVTM and CDR2 ANQGSEA. The CDR3 region is CSVTITASSTDTQYF. In DNA, the CDR3 is TGCAGCGTGACGATCACGGCTAGTAGCACAGATACGCAGTATTTT.

In DNA, the CDR3 is TGCAGTGCTAGTAGGAACGAGCAGTACTTC. Its translation is CSASRNEQYF. The rearrangement uses TRBV20-1 and TRBJ2-7, with no clear D. The V end was cut by 3 bases, the J end by 5 bases, with 5 bases between. The CDR3 has 10 residues. Germline V gives CDR1 DFQATT, CDR2 SNEGSKA (reference sequence).

This chain uses TRBV9 with TRBJ1-1; no reliable D call. The CDR3 has 13 residues. Germline CDR1 and CDR2: SGDLS and YYNGEE. Trimming took 0 bases from V and 5 from J, leaving 8 bases between them. The CDR3 loop reads CASSVGRRTEAFF. The CDR3 DNA follows: TGTGCCAGCAGCGTAGGACGGAGAACTGAAGCTTTCTTT.

The chain recombines TRBV7-2 with TRBJ1-2; TRBD1 might be the D (6 bases). There are 14 residues in the CDR3. The V end lost 3 bases, the J end lost 4 bases, and 12 bases lay between the germline ends. Germline loops: CDR1 SGHTA, CDR2 FQGNSA. In DNA, the CDR3 is TGTGCCAGCAGCTTGACACAGGGAAGCTATGGCTACACCTTC. This encodes CASSLTQGSYGYTF. Using reference TRBV7-2 and TRBJ1-2 for the parts outside the CDR3, the full variable domain is GAGVSQSPSNKVTEKGKDVELRCDPISGHTALYWYRQSLGQGLEFLIYFQGNSAPDKSGLPSDRFSAERTGGSVSTLTIQRTQQEDSAVYLCASSLTQGSYGYTFGSGTRLTVV.

The chain couples TRBV12-3 or TRBV12-4 to TRBJ2-5; the D is unclear. The CDR3 spans 12 residues. V lost 4 bases, J lost 5 bases, and 8 bases lay in between. CDR3 coding DNA: TGTGCCAGCAGTTCGGCTTGGGAGACCCAGTACTTC. As protein: CASSSAWETQYF.

The J gene is TRBJ1-2, the V gene TRBV29-1; tentative D call: TRBD1 (5 bases). Trimming left V 8 bases short and J 4 bases short, with 14 bases between. The CDR3 runs to 12 residues. Germline V gene lookup returns CDR1 SQVTM and CDR2 ANQGSEA. Here the CDR3 reads CSTRAGLYGYTF. The CDR3 DNA sequence: TGCAGCACTCGGGCGGGGCTCTATGGCTACACCTTC.

This chain uses TRBV28 with TRBJ1-5; D is uncertain. Trimming left V 5 bases short and J 7 bases short, with 9 bases between. CDR3 length: 12 residues. CDR1 is MDHEN and CDR2 is SYDVKM in the germline V gene. CDR3 sequence reads: CASSPPSQPQHF. Written as DNA, the CDR3 is TGTGCCAGCAGTCCCCCCAGCCAGCCCCAGCATTTT.

This sequence joins TRBV5-1 and TRBJ2-3; 9 positions agree with TRBD2. The CDR3 totals 17 residues. The V gene end was trimmed by 3 bases and the J gene end by 3 bases; junction bases not matched to a gene: 11. From germline, CDR1 is SGHRS and CDR2 YFSETQ. The CDR3 protein is CASSSWTSALLTDTQYF. As DNA, the CDR3 is TGCGCCAGCAGCTCGTGGACTAGCGCGTTGCTGACAGATACGCAGTATTTT.

The V and J genes are TRBV5-3 and TRBJ1-1; 7 positions match TRBD1. TRBV5-3 is annotated as an ORF whose role is uncertain. The CDR3 totals 15 residues. J lost 4 bases, V lost 1 base, and 7 bases had no gene match. The CDR3, as DNA: TGTGCCAGAAGCTTGTCTGTCAGGGGGTGCACTGAAGCTTTCTTT. This gives the protein CARSLSVRGCTEAFF.

The count of this clone is one. The chain has TRBV5-1 and TRBJ2-3, with TRBD2 as a possible D gene (5 bases). V lost 5 bases, J lost 2 bases, and 15 bases lay in between. This CDR3 has 15 residues. Germline V gene sequence: CDR1 SGHRS, CDR2 YFSETQ. The CDR3 sequence: CASSLAGLFTDTQYF. CDR3 in DNA: TGCGCCAGCAGTTTAGCAGGACTCTTCACAGATACGCAGTATTTT.

The V and J genes are TRBV6-2 or TRBV6-3 and TRBJ2-5; 10 bases agree with TRBD2. This CDR3 contains 15 residues. The germline gives CDR1 MNHEY, CDR2 SVGEGT. V trimming: 2 bases; J trimming: 5 bases; junction bases outside the gene matches: 5. Here the CDR3 DNA reads TGTGCCAGCAGTTACGTCCGTAGCGGGAGGGAGACCCAGTACTTC. Encoded protein: CASSYVRSGRETQYF.

The chain links TRBV15 to TRBJ2-1; unclear D gene. Deletions cut 6 bases from V and 7 bases from J, with 10 bases between. Germline V gives CDR1 LNHNV, CDR2 YYDKDF (reference sequence). The CDR3 runs 12 residues. This chain's CDR3 is CATSFGFNEQFF. The CDR3, as DNA: TGTGCCACCAGTTTCGGTTTTAATGAGCAGTTCTTC. The variable domain in full, completed from reference TRBV15 and TRBJ2-1, reads DAMVIQNPRYQVTQFGKPVTLSCSQTLNHNVMYWYQQKSSQAPKLLFHYYDKDFNNEADTPDNFQSRRPNTSFCFLDIRSPGLGDTAMYLCATSFGFNEQFFGPGTRLTVL.

The chain recombines TRBV30 with TRBJ1-5; D unclear. Looked up from germline, CDR1 is GTSNPN and CDR2 is SVGIG (reference sequence). With 3 bases removed from V and 3 bases from J, the gap between germline ends came to 12 bases. The CDR3 length is 14 residues. CDR3 coding DNA: TGTGCCTGGAGCGACGGGAATCCCAATCAGCCCCAGCATTTT. Encoded protein: CAWSDGNPNQPQHF.

This chain connects TRBV14 to TRBJ2-7, with 10 bases lining up with TRBD1. This CDR3 comprises 17 residues. Trimming took 3 bases from V and 0 from J; bases not matched to a gene: 8. Germline CDR1 is SGHDN and CDR2 is FVKESK. In DNA form, the CDR3 reads TGTGCCAGCAGCCAGAGACAGGGGGCCTTATTCTCCTACGAGCAGTACTTC. Its protein product is CASSQRQGALFSYEQYF.

The V gene is TRBV5-5, the J gene TRBJ1-5, with D unresolved. The CDR3 is 16 residues long. Germline values: CDR1 SGHKS, CDR2 YYEKEE (reference sequence). The V end lost 0 bases, the J end lost 0 bases, and 10 bases lay between the germline ends. CDR3 sequence: CASSLAGWLSNQPQHF. The DNA for the CDR3 is TGTGCCAGCAGCTTGGCCGGGTGGCTTAGCAATCAGCCCCAGCATTTT.

The rearrangement uses TRBV2 and TRBJ1-4; 7 bases are shared with TRBD1. V dropped 5 bases and J dropped 5; count of bases not matched to a gene: 2. Per the germline V gene, CDR1 is SNHLY and CDR2 is FYNNEI. The CDR3 extends over 13 amino acids. As DNA, the CDR3 is TGTGCCAGCAGTCGGGACAGCAATGAAAAACTGTTTTTT. Amino acids: CASSRDSNEKLFF.